This T cell receptor (beta chain) was found in a study of blood T cell repertoires in COVID-19. Study details: Sites across the United States, Italy and Spain contributed samples from acute and convalescent COVID-19. Sample material is recorded as cDNA or gDNA derived from T cells, B-cell-depleted T cells, or PBMCs.

Trimming shortened V by 6 bases and J by 0 bases, and 12 bases separated the two germline ends. Germline CDR1 and CDR2: LNHDA and SQIVND (reference sequence). The length of the CDR3 is 15 residues. Authors' analysis steps: For nucleated cells, counts were estimated from reference gene primer amplification. Only in-frame clones appear in the TCRdb table, and some are missing; sequencing was by immunoSEQ multiplex PCR. V and J calls and clone size follow that table, whereas D and trimming were derived from the DNA. The table lists 310,000 or so clones, about 82% of them singletons. This receptor was identified in a woman in her forties or fifties with acute or convalescent COVID-19. The chain joins TRBV19 to TRBJ1-5; weak D call: TRBD1 (5 bases). Material for sequencing was peripheral blood. The CDR3 DNA reads TGTGCCAGTAGAGAGGACACTTATAGCAATCAGCCCCAGCATTTT. It codes for CASREDTYSNQPQHF.